Listed below are T cell receptor beta chains from one sample, sequenced in a study of cytomegalovirus exposure and HLA in healthy donors. TCRdb's table, derived via immunoSEQ multiplex PCR, lists solely in-frame clones and lacks some. This sample has approximately 300,000 clones, with roughly 87% found just once. The sequencing sample was made of PBMCs. These receptors all stem from a woman younger than 45 in good health and CMV-seropositive. Each CDR3 is given with its conserved first and last residue. A D gene is named only where the DNA matches it firmly. For some rows the clone size is stated as once, few or many, or as a class when expanded; others skip it.

>NA|TRBV4-1|TRBJ2-2|TRBD2
CASSHKAAGGRSGELFF
TGCGCCAGCAGCCACAAGGCAGCGGGGGGGCGGTCCGGGGAGCTGTTTTTT
>NA|TRBV9|TRBJ2-6|NA
CASSMSAGANVLTF
TGTGCCAGCAGCATGAGTGCTGGGGCCAACGTCCTGACTTTC
>NA|TRBV28|TRBJ2-2|TRBD1
CASSADRVNTGELFF
TGTGCCAGCAGTGCGGACAGGGTGAACACCGGGGAGCTGTTTTTT
>NA|TRBV5-6|TRBJ2-4|TRBD2
CASSLWGTSGLGWEYF
TGTGCCAGCAGCTTGTGGGGGACTAGCGGGCTTGGGTGGGAGTACTTC
>NA|TRBV4-1|TRBJ2-2|NA
CASSPTRKTGELFF
TGCGCCAGCAGCCCCACTAGAAAGACCGGGGAGCTGTTTTTT
>NA|TRBV18|TRBJ2-7|TRBD2
CASSQSPSGIGGYEQYF
TGTGCCAGCTCGCAGTCTCCTAGCGGGATAGGGGGCTACGAGCAGTACTTC
>NA|TRBV27|TRBJ2-1|NA
CASSLGTIYNEQFF
TGTGCCAGCAGTTTAGGGACCATCTACAATGAGCAGTTCTTC
>NA|TRBV6-6|TRBJ1-5|NA
CASRATGTANQPQHF
TGTGCCAGCAGGGCGACCGGGACGGCTAATCAGCCCCAGCATTTT
>many|TRBV6-4|TRBJ2-3|NA
CASSDSGEDTQYF
TGTGCCAGCAGTGACTCGGGTGAAGATACGCAGTATTTT
>NA|TRBV7-3|TRBJ1-1|NA
CASSLYGLNTEAFF
TGTGCCAGCAGCTTATACGGGTTGAACACTGAAGCTTTCTTT
>NA|TRBV7-2|TRBJ1-5|NA
CASSQGRGAPDNQPQHF
TGTGCCAGCAGCCAGGGGAGGGGGGCCCCTGACAATCAGCCCCAGCATTTT
>NA|TRBV7-9|TRBJ2-7|TRBD2
CASSLGTSGKAEQYF
TGTGCCAGCAGCTTGGGGACTAGCGGGAAAGCCGAGCAGTACTTC
>NA|TRBV9|TRBJ2-7|NA
CASSVGSRIGEQYF
TGTGCCAGCAGCGTAGGTAGTAGGATCGGGGAGCAGTACTTC
>NA|TRBV13|TRBJ2-5|NA
CASSLGLETQYF
TGTGCCAGCAGCTTAGGCCTTGAGACCCAGTACTTC
>few|TRBV19|TRBJ1-2|NA
CASRDTFSYGYTF
TGTGCCAGCCGGGACACTTTCTCCTATGGCTACACCTTC
>NA|TRBV11-2|TRBJ1-2|NA
CASSLVGNGGASGYTF
TGTGCCAGCAGCTTAGTGGGAAACGGGGGGGCCTCTGGCTACACCTTC
>NA|TRBV30|TRBJ1-1|NA
CAWNTRTEAFF
TGTGCCTGGAATACTCGCACTGAAGCTTTCTTT
>NA|TRBV30|TRBJ1-5|NA
CAWSQGSGPQHF
TGTGCCTGGAGCCAGGGCTCTGGGCCCCAGCATTTT
>NA|TRBV4-3|TRBJ1-3|NA
CASSPGRGDGNTIYF
TGCGCCAGCAGCCCCGGTCGAGGAGACGGAAACACCATATATTTT
>NA|TRBV29-1|TRBJ2-7|TRBD2
CSFVAGDEQYF
TGCAGTTTTGTCGCGGGGGACGAGCAGTACTTC
>NA|TRBV27|TRBJ1-2|TRBD1
CASMAGGFVGYGYTF
TGTGCCAGCATGGCAGGGGGATTTGTTGGCTATGGCTACACCTTC
>once|TRBV28|TRBJ1-6|NA
CASSRQARGSPLHF
TGTGCCAGCAGTAGACAGGCCCGAGGATCACCCCTCCACTTT
>NA|TRBV27|TRBJ1-1|TRBD1
CASSPTGDTEAFF
TGTGCCAGCAGTCCGACAGGGGACACTGAAGCTTTCTTT
>NA|TRBV5-1|TRBJ2-3|TRBD2
CASSHGQGRMTSGSTDTQYF
TGCGCCAGCAGTCACGGACAGGGGCGCATGACTAGCGGGAGTACTGATACGCAGTATTTT
>once|TRBV6-1|TRBJ1-5|NA
CASSAGIENQPQHF
TGTGCCAGCAGTGCCGGGATAGAGAATCAGCCCCAGCATTTT
>NA|TRBV25-1|TRBJ2-1|TRBD2
CATRRLAGSNEQFF
TGTGCCACCCGTAGACTAGCGGGAAGCAATGAGCAGTTCTTC
>NA|TRBV28|TRBJ1-2|NA
CASSLGGVTVAGYTF
TGTGCCAGCAGTTTAGGGGGGGTGACAGTGGCTGGCTACACCTTC
>NA|TRBV7-8|TRBJ1-2|TRBD1
CASSKDRAPNYGYTF
TGTGCCAGCAGCAAGGACAGGGCCCCAAACTATGGCTACACCTTC
>NA|TRBV11-2|TRBJ2-7|NA
CASSLDLREAEQYF
TGTGCCAGCAGCTTAGATCTGAGGGAAGCCGAGCAGTACTTC
>NA|TRBV30|TRBJ2-6|TRBD2
CAWSVPSGGVTGANVLTF
TGTGCCTGGAGTGTCCCTAGCGGGGGGGTGACTGGGGCCAACGTCCTGACTTTC
>NA|TRBV5-1|TRBJ2-7|TRBD1
CASSYSGTGKVYEQYF
TGCGCCAGCAGCTACTCCGGGACAGGGAAGGTCTACGAGCAGTACTTC
>few|TRBV6-1|TRBJ1-2|TRBD1
CASSEGRGQGYGYTF
TGTGCCAGCAGTGAAGGACGAGGACAGGGCTATGGCTACACCTTC
>NA|TRBV6-5|TRBJ2-5|TRBD1
CASSFDREKETQYF
TGTGCCAGCAGCTTCGACAGGGAAAAAGAGACCCAGTACTTC
>few|TRBV7-9|TRBJ1-4|TRBD1
CASSPRTGVEKLFF
TGTGCCAGCAGCCCCAGGACAGGGGTCGAAAAACTGTTTTTT
>NA|TRBV6-6|TRBJ2-7|TRBD1
CASRGQGSSYEQYF
TGTGCCAGCAGAGGACAGGGAAGCTCCTACGAGCAGTACTTC
>NA|TRBV2|TRBJ2-1|NA
CASKYDKNNEQFF
TGTGCCAGCAAGTATGACAAAAACAATGAGCAGTTCTTC
>NA|TRBV10-3|TRBJ1-1|NA
CAISESAMTVEAFF
TGTGCCATCAGTGAGTCGGCCATGACAGTTGAAGCTTTCTTT
>NA|TRBV19|TRBJ2-3|TRBD1
CASMVGGGDTQYF
TGTGCCAGTATGGTAGGGGGCGGGGATACGCAGTATTTT
>NA|TRBV11-3|TRBJ2-1|NA
CASSSKVPPYNEQFF
TGTGCCAGCAGCTCCAAGGTTCCTCCCTACAATGAGCAGTTCTTC
>NA|TRBV7-2|TRBJ2-1|TRBD2
CASSPRLATTSYNEQFF
TGTGCCAGCAGCCCCCGACTAGCGACCACAAGTTACAATGAGCAGTTCTTC
>NA|TRBV15|TRBJ1-5|NA
CATSRVVGAKGNQPQHF
TGTGCCACCAGCAGAGTCGTCGGGGCGAAAGGGAATCAGCCCCAGCATTTT
>NA|TRBV15|TRBJ2-1|TRBD1
CATSRDGDSSSEQFF
TGTGCCACCAGCAGAGATGGGGACAGTAGTAGCGAGCAGTTCTTC
>NA|TRBV9|TRBJ1-1|NA
CASSVGPGPGNTEAFF
TGTGCCAGCAGCGTAGGACCAGGACCTGGGAACACTGAAGCTTTCTTT
>NA|TRBV6-5|TRBJ1-1|NA
CASSSPRQANTEAFF
TGTGCCAGCAGTTCCCCGAGACAGGCGAACACTGAAGCTTTCTTT
>NA|TRBV11-2|TRBJ1-2|NA
CASSPGTATSYGYTF
TGTGCCAGCAGCCCCGGGACGGCAACCTCCTATGGCTACACCTTC
>NA|TRBV2|TRBJ1-1|TRBD1
CASIRVDRGETEAFF
TGTGCCAGCATTCGTGTCGACAGGGGAGAAACTGAAGCTTTCTTT
>NA|TRBV9|TRBJ2-7|NA
CASSVGSGSYEQYF
TGTGCCAGCAGCGTAGGATCCGGGTCATACGAGCAGTACTTC
>NA|TRBV10-3|TRBJ2-7|TRBD2
CAISETPWRSGGAAEQYF
TGTGCCATCAGTGAAACCCCCTGGAGGAGCGGGGGGGCGGCCGAGCAGTACTTC
>once|TRBV5-1|TRBJ1-4|TRBD1
CASSLRGRGTNEKLFF
TGCGCCAGCAGCTTGAGGGGGCGCGGAACTAATGAAAAACTGTTTTTT